One and the same sample provided the 29 T cell receptor beta chains below, sequenced in a study of blood T cells in healthy people across ages. The use of a sample-barcoded 5' primer and a J-beta primer mix characterized a second PCR of 7 to 11 cycles. TCRdb reanalysed the 5' RACE reads using MiXCR and keeps one entry per CDR3 protein. The table lists about 1.6 million distinct CDR3 sequences, about 35% of them singletons. The sequenced sample was blood. These receptors all stem from a woman aged 30 to 39 in good health.

This clonotype was counted between two and nine times. The chain uses TRBV5-5 and TRBJ2-5; possibly TRBD1 for D (5 bases). Germline V gives CDR1 SGHKS, CDR2 YYEKEE (reference sequence). Between the trimmed V and J ends, which lost 3 bases and 1 base, there was a span of 16 bases. The CDR3 length is 16 residues. The CDR3 here is CASSSIDSRFQETQYF. CDR3 coding DNA: TGTGCCAGCAGCTCGATTGACAGCAGATTCCAAGAGACCCAGTACTTC.

The chain links TRBV20-1 to TRBJ1-3; tentatively, D is TRBD1 (5 bases). The length of the CDR3 is 14 residues. The germline V and J ends were trimmed by 6 bases and 0 bases, with 12 bases remaining between them. Germline values: CDR1 DFQATT, CDR2 SNEGSKA (reference sequence). In nucleotides, the CDR3 is TGCAGTGCGGTAGGGGATATCTCTGGAAACACCATATATTTT. This encodes CSAVGDISGNTIYF.

V usage is TRBV6-2 or TRBV6-3 and J usage is TRBJ1-2; TRBD1 is a possible D gene (5 bases). V was cut by 10 bases and J by 2 bases, with 11 bases left in between. This CDR3 contains 12 residues. The V gene's germline CDR1 is MNHEY and CDR2 SVGEGT. The CDR3 loop reads CATKEGNYGYTF. The CDR3 DNA sequence: TGTGCCACCAAGGAGGGGAACTATGGCTACACCTTC.

In nucleotides, the CDR3 is TGCGCCAGCAGCTCCACAGGCAGTACAGCGGGAGGAAATGAGCAGTTCTTC. The encoded protein is CASSSTGSTAGGNEQFF. This chain uses TRBV5-1 with TRBJ2-1; 9 nucleotides match TRBD2. The CDR3 has 17 residues. V gave up 3 bases and J gave up 7 bases; unmatched junction bases: 14. The germline V gene has CDR1 SGHRS and CDR2 YFSETQ.

This clonotype came up a few times. This chain connects TRBV14 to TRBJ2-1; 7 bases map to TRBD2. The V segment lost 3 bases and the J segment 9 bases; nucleotides outside the gene matches: 5. This CDR3 region has 13 residues. The germline V gene encodes CDR1 SGHDN and CDR2 FVKESK. The CDR3 here is CASSHGGSSEQFF. DNA for the CDR3: TGTGCCAGCAGCCATGGCGGGAGTAGTGAGCAGTTCTTC.

The V call is TRBV2, the J call TRBJ2-5; 8 bases agree with TRBD2. V lost 6 bases to trimming and J lost 3 bases; unmatched junction nucleotides: 9. CDR3 length equals 15 residues. Germline CDR1 is SNHLY and CDR2 is FYNNEI. This CDR3 reads CASRKTGTREETQYF. CDR3 nucleotide sequence: TGTGCCAGCAGAAAAACCGGGACTAGGGAAGAGACCCAGTACTTC.

To note about this clonotype: At one end, the junction sequence differs from germline, possibly due to a read error. The chain has TRBV5-1 and TRBJ2-1; 9 positions agree with TRBD2. Germline-derived CDR1 and CDR2 are SGHRS and YFSETQ. The length of the CDR3 is 16 residues. The CDR3 DNA sequence: TGCGCCAGCAGCTTGGATAGCGGGGGCATTTACAATGAGCGGTTCTTC. Amino acid sequence: CASSLDSGGIYNERFF.

This clonotype was counted a single time. The junction departs from germline at one end; a sequencing error may be responsible. The rearrangement joins TRBV2 to TRBJ2-1; D possibly matches TRBD1 or TRBD2 (5 bases each). Germline CDR1 SNHLY, CDR2 FYNNEI. CDR3 length equals 14 residues. This CDR3 is CASSGDGDYDEQFF. Here the CDR3 DNA reads TGTGCCAGCAGTGGGGACGGAGACTACGATGAGCAGTTCTTC.

This clonotype turned up a few times. The gene calls are TRBV25-1 and TRBJ2-4, with D tentatively TRBD2 (6 bases). This CDR3 has 16 residues. The germline CDR1 and CDR2 sequences are MGHDK and SYGVNS. Trimming shortened V by 4 bases and J by 3 bases, and 16 bases separated the two germline ends. The CDR3 bases are TGTGCCAGCAGTGTCCGATTCGGGGGAGGCAAAAACATTCAGTACTTC. This sequence encodes CASSVRFGGGKNIQYF.

For this clonotype: One base away lies a much larger clone, so this may be a sequencing read error. This rearrangement joins TRBV12-3 or TRBV12-4 to TRBJ2-3, with a possible D match to TRBD1 (6 bases). CDR3 length equals 13 residues. This CDR3 is CASRPDRTDAQYF. The CDR3 DNA sequence: TGTGCCAGCAGACCTGACAGGACAGATGCGCAGTATTTT.

As to this clonotype: One end of the junction is discordant with germline, which a read error may explain. J is TRBJ2-1 and V is TRBV4-1, with TRBD2 matching 7 bases. From germline, CDR1 is MGHRA and CDR2 YSYEKL. This CDR3 contains 16 residues. In DNA form, the CDR3 reads TGCGCCAGCAGGCAAGGTGGTAGCGGGTTAATGAATGAGCAGTTCTTC. This sequence encodes CASRQGGSGLMNEQFF.

Regarding this clonotype: With a much larger clone just one base away, this may be a read error. The V call is TRBV6-1, the J call TRBJ2-3; TRBD2 aligns across 11 bases. Per the germline V gene, CDR1 is MNHNS and CDR2 is SASEGT. The CDR3 sequence is 15 residues long. The CDR3 is CASSPSGGRPDMQYF. The CDR3 nucleotides read TGTGCCAGCAGTCCTAGCGGGGGGCGTCCAGATATGCAGTATTTT.

This chain connects TRBV4-2 to TRBJ2-3; 12 bases match TRBD2. CDR1 is LGHNA and CDR2 is YNFKEQ in the germline V gene. V trimming: 1 base; J trimming: 4 bases; junction bases outside the gene matches: 12. The CDR3 covers 19 residues. The CDR3 region is CASSQGLAGGLGIADTQYF. The CDR3 coding sequence is TGTGCCAGCAGCCAAGGTCTAGCGGGGGGGCTAGGTATCGCAGATACGCAGTATTTT.

This clonotype appeared many times. The chain combines TRBV5-1 with TRBJ2-7, with TRBD2 matching 15 bases. The germline V gene has CDR1 SGHRS and CDR2 YFSETQ. V dropped 4 bases and J dropped 2; count of bases not matched to a gene: 13. This CDR3 region has 19 residues. The CDR3 region is CASSAPGTSGGSSPYEQYF. CDR3 coding DNA: TGCGCCAGCAGCGCCCCCGGGACTAGCGGGGGGTCCTCCCCCTACGAGCAGTACTTC.

This CDR3 reads CSACEVAGRGETQYF. The CDR3 DNA is TGCAGTGCTTGCGAGGTGGCAGGGCGTGGGGAGACCCAGTACTTC. The chain has TRBV20-1 and TRBJ2-5; TRBD1 is a possible D gene (5 bases). V was clipped by 5 bases and J by 5 bases, with 21 bases between them. In germline, CDR1 is DFQATT, CDR2 SNEGSKA (reference sequence). The length of the CDR3 is 15 residues.

Notes on this clonotype: At one end the junction does not follow the germline gene, possibly because of a read error. The rearrangement uses TRBV4-1 and TRBJ1-4; tentative D call: TRBD1 (5 bases). Germline lookup yields CDR1 MGHRA and CDR2 YSYEKL. The CDR3 covers 16 residues. The CDR3 here is CASSQPLRGPNGKLFF. The CDR3 DNA reads as TGCGCCAGCAGCCAACCACTTCGGGGACCTAATGGAAAACTGTTTTTT.

This clonotype occurred a few times. V gene TRBV12-3 or TRBV12-4 combines with J gene TRBJ2-3; D is undetermined. CDR3 length: 13 amino acids. Trimming shortened V by 4 bases and J by 2 bases, and 7 bases separated the two germline ends. The CDR3 spells CASSYRPTDTQYF. The CDR3 nucleotides read TGTGCCAGCAGTTACCGTCCCACAGATACGCAGTATTTT.

Written as DNA, the CDR3 is TGTGCCAGCATGCCCACGGTGAGGCCGCGGGGGGAGGCCCTCCACTTT. Its protein product is CASMPTVRPRGEALHF. The chain carries TRBV5-5 and TRBJ1-6; possible D gene TRBD1, 5 bases. CDR3 length equals 16 residues. The V end lost 6 bases, the J end lost 14 bases, and 27 bases lay between the germline ends. From germline, CDR1 is SGHKS and CDR2 YYEKEE (reference sequence).

This clonotype was counted a few times. The chain couples TRBV3-1 to TRBJ2-7; perhaps D is TRBD1 or TRBD2 (5 bases each). CDR1 LGHDT and CDR2 YNNKEL come from the germline V gene (reference sequence). The CDR3 covers 14 residues. Deletions cut 2 bases from V and 2 bases from J, with 10 bases between. The DNA of the CDR3 is TGTGCCAGCAGCCAACGGGGCCTGCCCTACGAGCAGTACTTC. Translated: CASSQRGLPYEQYF.

The chain links TRBV2 to TRBJ2-7; possibly TRBD2 for D (5 bases). The better agreement between TRBJ2-5 and the DNA end casts doubt on the J call. The germline gives CDR1 SNHLY, CDR2 FYNNEI. This CDR3 is built from 14 residues. The CDR3 DNA reads as TGTGCCAGCAGGGAGGTGGGCGCTAGGGAGACCCAGTACTTC. This codes for CASREVGARETQYF.

In this sample, this clonotype turned up many times. This chain uses TRBV3-1 with TRBJ2-7; perhaps TRBD1 as D (6 bases). V gave up 4 bases and J gave up 4 bases, with 11 bases separating them. This CDR3 is built from 13 residues. Germline V gives CDR1 LGHDT, CDR2 YNNKEL (reference sequence). As DNA, the CDR3 is TGTGCCAGCAGCCTTCAGGGGCGGTACGAGCAGTACTTC. Its translation: CASSLQGRYEQYF.

This clonotype appeared a single time. The V and J genes are TRBV4-2 and TRBJ1-1, with D tentatively TRBD1 (5 bases). Germline V gives CDR1 LGHNA, CDR2 YNFKEQ. The CDR3 loop spans 15 amino acids. V gave up 4 bases and J gave up 5 bases, with 17 bases separating them. CDR3 sequence reads: CASSLVDQKGTEAFF. The CDR3 DNA reads TGTGCCAGCAGCCTCGTTGACCAAAAGGGGACTGAAGCTTTCTTT.

The table lists this clonotype with a few counts. The CDR3: CASSHAGRSRGQETQYF. Written as DNA, the CDR3 is TGTGCCAGCAGCCATGCCGGCCGGTCCAGGGGGCAAGAGACCCAGTACTTC. The chain links TRBV28 to TRBJ2-5, with 7 bases identical to TRBD1. V lost 6 bases, J lost 2 bases, and 15 bases stayed unmatched. In germline, CDR1 is MDHEN, CDR2 SYDVKM. This CDR3 comprises 17 residues. The variable domain in full, with the rest retrieved from reference TRBV28 and TRBJ2-5, is DVKVTQSSRYLVKRTGEKVFLECVQDMDHENMFWYRQDPGLGLRLIYFSYDVKMKEKGDIPEGYSVSREKKERFSLILESASTNQTSMYLCASSHAGRSRGQETQYFGPGTRLLVL.

This clonotype was observed a few times. This chain uses TRBV6-5 with TRBJ2-7, with TRBD2 matching 9 bases. The germline V gene encodes CDR1 MNHEY and CDR2 SVGAGI. V gave up 6 bases and J gave up 6 bases; unmatched junction bases: 9. The CDR3 consists of 14 residues. In DNA, the CDR3 is TGTGCCAGCAGCCGGGCTAGCGGGACCCTCGAGCAGTACTTC. Translated: CASSRASGTLEQYF.

Many counts were recorded for this clonotype. The V gene is TRBV27, the J gene TRBJ2-7; D perhaps matches TRBD1 (6 bases). Trimming took 6 bases from V and 3 from J, leaving 18 bases between them. Germline assignment: CDR1 MNHEY and CDR2 SMNVEV (reference sequence). The CDR3 runs to 15 residues. The CDR3 region is CASRARGDSGYEQYF. For the CDR3, the DNA is TGTGCCAGCAGGGCCAGGGGTGATTCAGGCTACGAGCAGTACTTC.

This chain uses TRBV4-1 with TRBJ1-2, with 7 bases fitting TRBD1. This CDR3 is built from 15 residues. V gave up 4 bases and J gave up 1 base; unmatched junction bases: 6. The germline V gene has CDR1 MGHRA and CDR2 YSYEKL. As DNA, the CDR3 is TGCGCCAGCAGCCCGACGGACAGGAGTAACTATGGCTACACCTTC. It specifies CASSPTDRSNYGYTF.

The rearrangement uses TRBV7-9 and TRBJ2-5, with 7 bases matching TRBD2. Trimming cost V 4 bases and J 4 bases; bases outside gene matches: 9. This CDR3 has 15 amino acids. The V gene's germline CDR1 is SEHNR and CDR2 FQNEAQ (reference sequence). Here the CDR3 DNA reads TGTGCCAGCAGCTCAACGGGGGGTTGGGGAGAGACCCAGTACTTC. Its protein is CASSSTGGWGETQYF.

This clonotype came up a few times. An end of the junction differs from the germline gene, which may be a read error. The chain couples TRBV20-1 to TRBJ2-1, with D unclear. CDR1 DFQATT and CDR2 SNEGSKA come from the germline V gene (reference sequence). The CDR3 is 15 amino acids. The CDR3 sequence is CSVRDWSSHYNEQFF. For the CDR3, the DNA is TGCAGTGTTAGAGACTGGTCGTCCCATTACAATGAGCAGTTCTTC.

Points on this clonotype: A much larger clone differs from this one at a single base, so this may be a read error. This chain links TRBV7-9 with TRBJ2-5, with TRBD2 matching 8 bases. This CDR3 region has 14 residues. Germline-derived CDR1 and CDR2 are SEHNR and FQNEAQ (reference sequence). The CDR3 here is CVSSAGGGQETQYF. CDR3 DNA: TGTGTCAGCAGCGCCGGGGGGGGTCAAGAGACCCAGTACTTC.